The 25 T cell receptor beta chains given below trace back to one sample, sequenced in a study of lymphopenia after photon versus proton radiotherapy. Sequencing used immunoSEQ multiplex PCR; TCRdb keeps in-frame clones, though not all of them. This sample has fewer than 45,000 clones; 86% occur once, and the top ten carry about a tenth. The source was peripheral blood, collected from a patient treated with proton-based radiotherapy. The receptors stem from a woman aged 70-85 years with pancreatic cancer. Some clones in this sample may be carry-over from other donors' samples.

V gene TRBV28 combines with J gene TRBJ2-1, with D perhaps being TRBD1 or TRBD2 (5 bases each). The CDR3 length is 14 residues. Trimming cost V 2 bases and J 9 bases, with 14 bases left between them. Germline V lookup: CDR1 MDHEN, CDR2 SYDVKM. The CDR3 loop is CASSLGGSLGEQFF. The CDR3 DNA reads as TGTGCCAGCAGTTTAGGGGGTAGCTTGGGTGAGCAGTTCTTC.

This chain links TRBV9 with TRBJ2-2; the D is unclear. This CDR3 is built from 15 residues. The germline V gene encodes CDR1 SGDLS and CDR2 YYNGEE. Trimming removed 0 bases at V and 1 base at J, with 7 bases between. CDR3 sequence reads: CASSVAGMNTGELFF. DNA for the CDR3: TGTGCCAGCAGCGTAGCTGGCATGAACACCGGGGAGCTGTTTTTT.

On this clone: The sample has other DNA sequences that encode this CDR3 too. The chain is built from TRBV4-1 and TRBJ2-1; 8 nucleotides line up with TRBD2. Germline CDR1 is MGHRA and CDR2 is YSYEKL. The CDR3 has 16 residues. J gave up 0 bases and V 1 base, and 2 bases lay outside the gene matches. CDR3 nucleotides: TGCGCCAGCAGCCAAGCTCTAGCGGGCTCCTACAATGAGCAGTTCTTC. The encoded protein is CASSQALAGSYNEQFF.

The V and J genes are TRBV5-1 and TRBJ2-6; D possibly corresponds to TRBD1 (5 bases). Germline CDR1 is SGHRS and CDR2 is YFSETQ. Trimming cost V 0 bases and J 0 bases, with 7 bases left between them. CDR3 length equals 16 residues. CDR3 bases: TGCGCCAGCAGCTTGGATGGGGCCTCTGGGGCCAACGTCCTGACTTTC. Amino acid sequence: CASSLDGASGANVLTF. Based on the CDR3 plus reference TRBV5-1 and TRBJ2-6, the full variable domain is KAGVTQTPRYLIKTRGQQVTLSCSPISGHRSVSWYQQTPGQGLQFLFEYFSETQRNKGNFPGRFSGRQFSNSRSEMNVSTLELGDSALYLCASSLDGASGANVLTFGAGSRLTVL.

The chain joins TRBV10-3 to TRBJ2-5; D call uncertain. The V end lost 0 bases, the J end lost 5 bases, and 7 bases lay between the germline ends. Germline-derived CDR1 and CDR2 are ENHRY and SYGVKD. The CDR3 is 13 amino acids. CDR3 DNA: TGTGCCATCAGTGAGTCGACGTACGAGACCCAGTACTTC. This translates into CAISESTYETQYF.

CDR3 protein: CASSIDGASKGQYF. Written as DNA, the CDR3 is TGTGCCAGTAGTATAGATGGGGCTTCCAAGGGGCAGTATTTT. The J gene is TRBJ2-3, the V gene TRBV19, with a tentative D call TRBD1 (5 bases). V lost 0 bases, J lost 11 bases, and 15 bases lay in between. The length of the CDR3 is 14 residues. CDR1 is LNHDA, CDR2 SQIVND, per germline (reference sequence).

The rearrangement uses TRBV7-2 and TRBJ1-1, with D possibly being TRBD1 (5 bases). V lost 5 bases and J lost 3, with 16 bases in between. Germline lookup yields CDR1 SGHTA and CDR2 FQGNSA. CDR3 length: 15 amino acids. CDR3 protein: CASSPQGKGDTEAFF. The CDR3 DNA is TGTGCCAGCAGCCCGCAGGGCAAAGGGGACACTGAAGCTTTCTTT.

This clone was observed a single time. The chain links TRBV19 to TRBJ1-1, with no clear D. The CDR3 has 11 amino acids. CDR1 and CDR2 (germline): LNHDA, SQIVND (reference sequence). V was pared by 10 bases and J by 3 bases, with 9 bases between. The CDR3 region has the DNA TGTGCCACCTACCGGGACACTGAAGCTTTCTTT. Protein: CATYRDTEAFF.

The V and J genes are TRBV19 and TRBJ2-5; weak D call: TRBD2 (6 bases). Looked up from germline, CDR1 is LNHDA and CDR2 is SQIVND (reference sequence). V was trimmed by 7 bases and J by 1 base, leaving 13 bases between them. This CDR3 has 14 amino acids. CDR3 nucleotide sequence: TGTGCCAGTATGGGCGGGACCCGCCAAGAGACCCAGTACTTC. This sequence encodes CASMGGTRQETQYF.

This rearrangement joins TRBV19 to TRBJ2-5; 12 bases match TRBD2. Judging by the DNA end, TRBJ2-7 fits better; the J call may be wrong. The CDR3 length is 18 residues. Germline V gene sequence: CDR1 LNHDA, CDR2 SQIVND (reference sequence). CDR3 nucleotide sequence: TGTGCCAGTAGTGAGACTAGCGGGAGTATATTCCGGTCGGACGAGCAGTACTTC. The encoded protein is CASSETSGSIFRSDEQYF.

The chain carries TRBV28 and TRBJ2-5; TRBD1 matches 9 bases. Trimming took 5 bases from V and 3 from J; bases not matched to a gene: 16. Per the germline V gene, CDR1 is MDHEN and CDR2 is SYDVKM. This CDR3 is 18 amino acids long. The CDR3 coding sequence is TGTGCCAGCAGTCCTTCCGGGACAGGGTTTCGTGCAAAAGAGACCCAGTACTTC. This codes for CASSPSGTGFRAKETQYF.

This chain connects TRBV7-2 to TRBJ2-5, with 9 bases that match TRBD2. The germline V gene encodes CDR1 SGHTA and CDR2 FQGNSA. The CDR3 loop spans 15 amino acids. Trimming cost V 0 bases and J 4 bases; bases outside gene matches: 3. The CDR3 loop reads CASSLASGSLETQYF. As DNA, the CDR3 is TGTGCCAGCAGCTTAGCTAGCGGGAGTCTAGAGACCCAGTACTTC. The whole variable domain, remainder taken from reference TRBV7-2 and TRBJ2-5, is GAGVSQSPSNKVTEKGKDVELRCDPISGHTALYWYRQSLGQGLEFLIYFQGNSAPDKSGLPSDRFSAERTGGSVSTLTIQRTQQEDSAVYLCASSLASGSLETQYFGPGTRLLVL.

The chain has TRBV27 and TRBJ2-3, with 9 bases identical to TRBD1. The CDR3 is 14 amino acids. Trimming took 1 base from V and 5 from J; bases not matched to a gene: 1. Germline CDR1 MNHEY, CDR2 SMNVEV (reference sequence). CDR3 loop: CASSLWTGVDTQYF. The CDR3 DNA sequence: TGTGCCAGCAGTTTATGGACAGGGGTAGATACGCAGTATTTT.

J is TRBJ2-3 and V is TRBV5-4; 13 nucleotides agree with TRBD2. This CDR3 contains 16 residues. Germline V gene data show CDR1 as SGHNT and CDR2 as YYREEE (reference sequence). V shed 4 bases and J 3 bases; nucleotides not matched to a gene: 5. The CDR3 nucleotides are TGTGCCAGCAGCCGGATGACTAGCGGGGGGACAGATACGCAGTATTTT. Translation: CASSRMTSGGTDTQYF.

V is TRBV19 and J is TRBJ1-1; D is perhaps TRBD1 (5 bases). The CDR3 runs to 13 residues. Trimming took off 2 bases at V and 2 bases at J, with 6 bases between the two ends. Per the germline V gene, CDR1 is LNHDA and CDR2 is SQIVND (reference sequence). DNA for the CDR3: TGTGCCAGTAGTATACAGGGAAACACTGAAGCTTTCTTT. It translates to CASSIQGNTEAFF.

This rearrangement joins TRBV5-1 to TRBJ2-2; 9 positions match TRBD2. The CDR3 loop spans 14 amino acids. V shed 6 bases and J 4 bases; nucleotides not matched to a gene: 4. CDR1 and CDR2 from the germline V gene are SGHRS and YFSETQ. The chain's CDR3 is CASKELAGTGELFF. CDR3 coding DNA: TGCGCCAGCAAAGAACTAGCGGGCACCGGGGAGCTGTTTTTT.

J is TRBJ2-5 and V is TRBV5-1; 15 bases match TRBD2. CDR3 length: 17 amino acids. The ends lost 4 bases at V and 5 bases at J; junction bases unmatched: 9. Germline V lookup: CDR1 SGHRS, CDR2 YFSETQ. The CDR3 nucleotides read TGCGCCAGCAGCAAAGGGACTAGCGGGAGGACCGGGGAGACCCAGTACTTC. This encodes CASSKGTSGRTGETQYF.

V gene TRBV5-4 combines with J gene TRBJ2-3; TRBD2 matches at 8 bases. Germline CDR1 reads SGHNT; CDR2 reads YYREEE (reference sequence). The V segment lost 4 bases and the J segment 5 bases; nucleotides outside the gene matches: 9. This CDR3 spans 15 amino acids. The CDR3, as DNA: TGTGCCAGCAGCGCCGGGACTAGGGGAATAGATACGCAGTATTTT. As protein: CASSAGTRGIDTQYF.

The count of this clone is one. The rearrangement uses TRBV18 and TRBJ2-2; D gene ambiguous. The CDR3 totals 13 residues. V lost 4 bases and J lost 6, with 9 bases in between. Germline V gene lookup returns CDR1 KGHSH and CDR2 LQKENI. CDR3 in DNA: TGTGCCAGCTCACTTGGAGAAGCCGGGGAGCTGTTTTTT. It encodes CASSLGEAGELFF.

The V gene is TRBV21-1, the J gene TRBJ1-1; the D segment call TRBD1 is taken from the table without a DNA check. TRBV21-1 is a pseudogene. The CDR3 consists of 11 residues. DNA for the CDR3: TGTGCCAGCAGCACTGGCAGGGAAGCTTTCTTT. This gives the protein CASSTGREAFF.

The chain couples TRBV28 to TRBJ1-2; D is uncertain. Germline values: CDR1 MDHEN, CDR2 SYDVKM. The CDR3 has 13 residues. V gave up 2 bases and J gave up 3 bases, with 7 bases separating them. The CDR3 DNA reads as TGTGCCAGCAGTTTACGGACCGACTATGGCTACACCTTC. Its protein is CASSLRTDYGYTF.

The chain carries TRBV19 and TRBJ1-4, with 8 bases matching TRBD1. V lost 5 bases to trimming and J lost 0 bases; unmatched junction nucleotides: 5. Per germline, CDR1 LNHDA and CDR2 SQIVND (reference sequence). This CDR3 has 16 residues. CDR3 sequence: CASSDRGGTTNEKLFF. The CDR3 DNA sequence: TGTGCCAGTAGTGACAGGGGCGGGACAACTAATGAAAAACTGTTTTTT.

The genes are TRBV5-1 and TRBJ2-3, with no clear D. From germline, CDR1 is SGHRS and CDR2 YFSETQ. The length of the CDR3 is 14 residues. The V and J ends lost 2 bases and 3 bases respectively, with 10 bases between them. The CDR3 region has the DNA TGCGCCAGCAGCTTCTGGTTTCCGACAGATACGCAGTATTTT. It yields the protein CASSFWFPTDTQYF.

The gene calls are TRBV19 and TRBJ1-1; maybe TRBD1 (6 bases). The V and J ends lost 4 bases and 0 bases respectively, with 15 bases between them. The CDR3 spans 16 residues. Germline CDR1 LNHDA, CDR2 SQIVND (reference sequence). CDR3 loop: CASSNGQRPMNTEAFF. The CDR3, as DNA: TGTGCCAGTAGTAACGGACAGCGACCGATGAACACTGAAGCTTTCTTT.

This sequence joins TRBV11-2 and TRBJ2-7, with D possibly TRBD2 on 5 matching bases. CDR1 is SGHAT and CDR2 is FQNNGV in the germline V gene. This CDR3 is built from 15 residues. The V gene lost 2 bases and the J gene lost 4 bases, with 15 bases spanning the gap. CDR3 residues: CASSLSPGAAYEQYF. The CDR3 bases are TGTGCCAGCAGCTTAAGTCCAGGAGCGGCTTACGAGCAGTACTTC.